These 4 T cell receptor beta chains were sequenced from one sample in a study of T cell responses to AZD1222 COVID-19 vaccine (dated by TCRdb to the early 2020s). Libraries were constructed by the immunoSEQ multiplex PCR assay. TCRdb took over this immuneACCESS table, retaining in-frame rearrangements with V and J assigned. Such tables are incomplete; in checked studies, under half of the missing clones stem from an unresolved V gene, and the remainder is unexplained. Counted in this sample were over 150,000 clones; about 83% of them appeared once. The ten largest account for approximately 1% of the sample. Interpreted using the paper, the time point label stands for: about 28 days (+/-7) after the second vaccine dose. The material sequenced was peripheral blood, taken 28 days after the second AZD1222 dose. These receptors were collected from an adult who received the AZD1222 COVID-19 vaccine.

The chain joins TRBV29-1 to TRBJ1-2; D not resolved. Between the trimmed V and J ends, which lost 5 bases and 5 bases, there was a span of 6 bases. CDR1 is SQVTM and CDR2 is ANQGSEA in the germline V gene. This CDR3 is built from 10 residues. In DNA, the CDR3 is TGCAGCGTTAAGGGATATGGCTACACCTTC. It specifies CSVKGYGYTF.

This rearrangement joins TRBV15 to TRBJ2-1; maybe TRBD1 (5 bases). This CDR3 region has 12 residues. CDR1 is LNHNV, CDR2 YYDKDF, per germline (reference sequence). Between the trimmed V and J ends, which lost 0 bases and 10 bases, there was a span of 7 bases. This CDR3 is CATSRDSGEQFF. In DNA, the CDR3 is TGTGCCACCAGCAGAGACTCAGGGGAGCAGTTCTTC.

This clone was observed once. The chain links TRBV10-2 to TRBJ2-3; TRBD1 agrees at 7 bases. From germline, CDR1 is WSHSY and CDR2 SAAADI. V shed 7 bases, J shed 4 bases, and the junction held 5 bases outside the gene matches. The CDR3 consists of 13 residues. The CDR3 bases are TGCGCCAGCATCCCACAGGGGCCAGATACGCAGTATTTT. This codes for CASIPQGPDTQYF.

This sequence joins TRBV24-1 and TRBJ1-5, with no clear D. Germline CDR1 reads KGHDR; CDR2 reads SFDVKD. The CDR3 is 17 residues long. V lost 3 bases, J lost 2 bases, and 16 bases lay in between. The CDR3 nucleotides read TGTGCCACCAGTGATCCCCCGAGCGCAGAGGGCAATCAGCCCCAGCATTTT. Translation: CATSDPPSAEGNQPQHF.